The T cell receptor beta chain under discussion was sequenced for a study of OX40 agonist ivuxolimab in advanced cancers. Data came from immunoSEQ multiplex PCR; TCRdb stores just in-frame clones and leaves some out. Among about 90,000 clones listed, 85% to 90% were seen once. This clone was recorded once. CDR3 length equals 13 residues. From germline, CDR1 is KGHSH and CDR2 LQKENI. V dropped 2 bases and J dropped 5; count of bases not matched to a gene: 0. The rearrangement links TRBV18 to TRBJ2-1; 7 bases agree with TRBD2. Sequencing was performed on CD4+ or CD8+ T cells sorted from blood, taken in a trial of the OX40 agonist ivuxolimab. The TCR comes from an adult with an advanced solid tumor such as melanoma, head and neck, liver or kidney cancer. The CDR3 bases are TGTGCCAGCTCACCAACTAGCGACAATGAGCAGTTCTTC. Translation gives CASSPTSDNEQFF.